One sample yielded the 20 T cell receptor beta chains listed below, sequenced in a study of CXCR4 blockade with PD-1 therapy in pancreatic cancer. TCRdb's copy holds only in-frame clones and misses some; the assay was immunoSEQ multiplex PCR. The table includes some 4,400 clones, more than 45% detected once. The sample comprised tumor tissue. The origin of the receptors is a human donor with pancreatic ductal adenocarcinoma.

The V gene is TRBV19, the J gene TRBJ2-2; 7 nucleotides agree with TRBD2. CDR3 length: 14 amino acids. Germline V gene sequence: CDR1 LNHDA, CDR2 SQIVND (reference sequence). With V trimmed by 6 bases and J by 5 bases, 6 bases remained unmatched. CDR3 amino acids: CASRGGSGTGELFF. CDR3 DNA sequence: TGTGCCAGTAGGGGCGGGAGTGGGACCGGGGAGCTGTTTTTT.

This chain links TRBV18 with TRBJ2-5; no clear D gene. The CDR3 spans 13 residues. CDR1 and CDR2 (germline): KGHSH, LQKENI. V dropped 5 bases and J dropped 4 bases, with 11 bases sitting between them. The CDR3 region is CASSATALETQYF. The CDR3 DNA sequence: TGTGCCAGCTCAGCTACGGCTTTAGAGACCCAGTACTTC.

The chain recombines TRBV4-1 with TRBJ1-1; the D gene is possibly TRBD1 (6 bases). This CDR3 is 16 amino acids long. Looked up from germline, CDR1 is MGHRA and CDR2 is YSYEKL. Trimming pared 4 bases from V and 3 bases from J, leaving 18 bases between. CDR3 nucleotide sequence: TGCGCCAGCAGCCCCCTTAAAGGAGGGGGTTACACTGAAGCTTTCTTT. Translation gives CASSPLKGGGYTEAFF.

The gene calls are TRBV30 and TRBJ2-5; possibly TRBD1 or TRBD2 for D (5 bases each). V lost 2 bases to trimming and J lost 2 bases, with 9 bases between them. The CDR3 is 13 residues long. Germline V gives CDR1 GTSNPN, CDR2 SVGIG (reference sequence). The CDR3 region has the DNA TGTGCCTGGAGTACGGGGCATCAAGAGACCCAGTACTTC. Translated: CAWSTGHQETQYF.

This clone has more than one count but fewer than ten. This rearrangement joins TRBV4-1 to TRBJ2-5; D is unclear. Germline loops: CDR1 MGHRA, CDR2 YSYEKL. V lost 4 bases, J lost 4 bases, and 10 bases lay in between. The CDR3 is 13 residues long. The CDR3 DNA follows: TGCGCCAGCAGCCCCCAACGTCGAGAGACCCAGTACTTC. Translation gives CASSPQRRETQYF.

CDR3 coding DNA: TGTGCCTGGAGTGGGAGAAGATACGAGACCCAGTACTTC. As protein: CAWSGRRYETQYF. The gene calls are TRBV30 and TRBJ2-5; no firm D call. Germline V gene sequence: CDR1 GTSNPN, CDR2 SVGIG (reference sequence). V was pared by 1 base and J by 5 bases, with 11 bases between. The CDR3 totals 13 residues.

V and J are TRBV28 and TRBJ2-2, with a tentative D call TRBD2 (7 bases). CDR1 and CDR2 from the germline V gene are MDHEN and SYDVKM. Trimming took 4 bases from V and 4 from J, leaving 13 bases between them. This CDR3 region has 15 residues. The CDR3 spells CASSSGGQGTGELFF. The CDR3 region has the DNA TGTGCCAGCAGTTCCGGGGGGCAGGGCACCGGGGAGCTGTTTTTT.

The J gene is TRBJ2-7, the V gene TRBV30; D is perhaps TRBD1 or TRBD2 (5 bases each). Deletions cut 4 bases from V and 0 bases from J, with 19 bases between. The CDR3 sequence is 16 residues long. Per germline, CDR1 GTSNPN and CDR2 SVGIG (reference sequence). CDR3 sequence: CAWTHRDLPSSYEQYF. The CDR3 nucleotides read TGTGCCTGGACCCACCGGGACCTACCGAGCTCCTACGAGCAGTACTTC.

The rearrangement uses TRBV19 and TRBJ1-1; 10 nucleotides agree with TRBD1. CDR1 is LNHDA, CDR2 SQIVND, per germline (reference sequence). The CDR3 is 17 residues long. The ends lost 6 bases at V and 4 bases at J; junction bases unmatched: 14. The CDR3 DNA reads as TGTGCCAGTAGGGGTCCGGGACAGGGGATAGAGATCACTGAAGCTTTCTTT. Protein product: CASRGPGQGIEITEAFF.

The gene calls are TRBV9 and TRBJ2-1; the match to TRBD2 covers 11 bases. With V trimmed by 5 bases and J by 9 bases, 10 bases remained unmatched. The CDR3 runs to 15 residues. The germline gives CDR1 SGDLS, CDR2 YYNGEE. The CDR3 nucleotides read TGTGCCAGCAGTGAAACTAGCGGGAGAGGAGGTGAGCAGTTCTTC. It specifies CASSETSGRGGEQFF.

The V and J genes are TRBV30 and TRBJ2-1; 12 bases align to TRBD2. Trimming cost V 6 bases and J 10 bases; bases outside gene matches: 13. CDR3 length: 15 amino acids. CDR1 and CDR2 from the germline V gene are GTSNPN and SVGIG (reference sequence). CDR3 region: CACPTSGRPFGEQFF. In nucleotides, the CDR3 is TGTGCCTGCCCAACTAGCGGGAGGCCTTTCGGGGAGCAGTTCTTC.

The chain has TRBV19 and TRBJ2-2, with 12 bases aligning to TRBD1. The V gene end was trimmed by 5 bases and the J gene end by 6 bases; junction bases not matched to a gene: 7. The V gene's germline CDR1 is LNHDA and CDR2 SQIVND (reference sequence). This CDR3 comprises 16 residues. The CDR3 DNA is TGTGCCAGTAGTCCACCGGGACAGGGGGCCGCCGGGGAGCTGTTTTTT. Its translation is CASSPPGQGAAGELFF.

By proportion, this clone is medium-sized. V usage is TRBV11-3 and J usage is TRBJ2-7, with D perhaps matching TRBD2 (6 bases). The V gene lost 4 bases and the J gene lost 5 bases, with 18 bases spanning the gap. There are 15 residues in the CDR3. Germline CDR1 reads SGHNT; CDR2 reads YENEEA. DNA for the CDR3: TGTGCCAGCAGCTCAAAGGCGGGAACCTTTGACGAGCAGTACTTC. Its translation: CASSSKAGTFDEQYF.

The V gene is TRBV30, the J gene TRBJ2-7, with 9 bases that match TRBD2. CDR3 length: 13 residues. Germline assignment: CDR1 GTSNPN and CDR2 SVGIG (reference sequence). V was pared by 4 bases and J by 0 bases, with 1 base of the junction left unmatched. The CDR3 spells CAWKAGGSYEQYF. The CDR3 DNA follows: TGTGCCTGGAAAGCGGGAGGCTCCTACGAGCAGTACTTC. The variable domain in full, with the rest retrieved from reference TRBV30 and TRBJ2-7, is SQTIHQWPATLVQPVGSPLSLECTVEGTSNPNLYWYRQAAGRGLQLLFYSVGIGQISSEVPQNLSASRPQDRQFILSSKKLLLSDSGFYLCAWKAGGSYEQYFGPGTRLTVT.

CDR3 sequence: CASALGEIRYF. The CDR3 DNA is TGTGCTAGTGCCTTGGGGGAGATTAGGTACTTC. The V gene is TRBV12-5, the J gene TRBJ2-7; TRBD1 or TRBD2 may be the D gene (5 bases each). This CDR3 comprises 11 residues. V lost 7 bases and J 12 bases, leaving 16 bases between the germline ends. The V gene's germline CDR1 is LGHNT and CDR2 FRNRAP.

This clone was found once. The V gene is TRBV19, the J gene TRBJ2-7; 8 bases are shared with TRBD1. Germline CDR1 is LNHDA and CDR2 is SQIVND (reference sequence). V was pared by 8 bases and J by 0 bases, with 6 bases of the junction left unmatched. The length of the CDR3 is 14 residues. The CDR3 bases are TGTGCCAGTCGCAGGGGGCAGACCTCCTACGAGCAGTACTTC. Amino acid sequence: CASRRGQTSYEQYF. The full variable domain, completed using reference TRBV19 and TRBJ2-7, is DGGITQSPKYLFRKEGQNVTLSCEQNLNHDAMYWYRQDPGQGLRLIYYSQIVNDFQKGDIAEGYSVSREKKESFPLTVTSAQKNPTAFYLCASRRGQTSYEQYFGPGTRLTVT.

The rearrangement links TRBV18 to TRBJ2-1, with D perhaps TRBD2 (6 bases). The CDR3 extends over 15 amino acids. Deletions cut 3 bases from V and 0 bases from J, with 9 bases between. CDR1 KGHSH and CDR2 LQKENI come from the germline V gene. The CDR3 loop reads CASSPGGISYNEQFF. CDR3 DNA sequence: TGTGCCAGCTCACCGGGGGGTATCTCCTACAATGAGCAGTTCTTC. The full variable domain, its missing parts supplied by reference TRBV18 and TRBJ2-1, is NAGVMQNPRHLVRRRGQEARLRCSPMKGHSHVYWYRQLPEEGLKFMVYLQKENIIDESGMPKERFSAEFPKEGPSILRIQQVVRGDSAAYFCASSPGGISYNEQFFGPGTRLTVL.

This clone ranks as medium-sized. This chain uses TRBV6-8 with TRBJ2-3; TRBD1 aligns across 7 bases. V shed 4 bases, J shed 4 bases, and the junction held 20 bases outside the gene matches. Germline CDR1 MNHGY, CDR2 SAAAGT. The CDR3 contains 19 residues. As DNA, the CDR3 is TGTGCCAGCAGTTTCTCCTACGCCGGGACAGATCTAATCGCAGATACGCAGTATTTT. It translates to CASSFSYAGTDLIADTQYF.

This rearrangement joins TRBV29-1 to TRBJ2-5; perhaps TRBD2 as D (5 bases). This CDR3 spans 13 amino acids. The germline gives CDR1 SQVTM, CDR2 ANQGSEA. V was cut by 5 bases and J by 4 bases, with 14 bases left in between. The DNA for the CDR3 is TGCAGCGTTCCCCAGTGGGGAGCAGAGACCCAGTACTTC. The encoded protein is CSVPQWGAETQYF.

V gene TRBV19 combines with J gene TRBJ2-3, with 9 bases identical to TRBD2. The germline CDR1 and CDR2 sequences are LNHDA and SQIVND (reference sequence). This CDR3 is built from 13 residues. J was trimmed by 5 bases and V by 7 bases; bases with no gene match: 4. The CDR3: CASTLAGLDTQYF. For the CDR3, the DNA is TGTGCCAGTACCCTAGCGGGATTAGATACGCAGTATTTT. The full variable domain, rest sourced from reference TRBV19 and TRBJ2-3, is DGGITQSPKYLFRKEGQNVTLSCEQNLNHDAMYWYRQDPGQGLRLIYYSQIVNDFQKGDIAEGYSVSREKKESFPLTVTSAQKNPTAFYLCASTLAGLDTQYFGPGTRLTVL.